Listed here is a single T cell receptor (beta chain). The antigen remains unidentified. TRB cDNA libraries were made by UMI-labeled 5' RACE. Reprocessing the 5' RACE reads, TCRdb reports a single entry for every CDR3 protein and omits DNA. The specimen's table records 5,500 to 6,000 distinct CDR3 sequences. Germline CDR1 reads SGHRS; CDR2 reads YFSETQ. The CDR3 has 13 residues. These data originate in a study of CXCR3-negative and CXCR3-positive naive CD8 T cells. Broader study findings: TRB CDR3s of CXCR3-positive naive cells were more hydrophobic than those of CXCR3-negative naive cells. Naive subsets did not differ in surface CD5, and the authors estimated TCR strength using properties of the TRB CDR3.

The clonotype was recovered from a human donor in good health. Some clones in this sample may be carry-over from other donors' samples. Input material: naive CXCR3+ CD8+ T cells from blood. The subset: CD45RO-CCR7+CD27+CD95- naive CD8+ T cells expressing CXCR3 (TNR3+). V and J are TRBV5-1 and TRBJ2-3; TCRdb returns TRBD1, unconfirmable since there is no DNA. The CDR3 sequence: CAIPDRFTDTQYF. Based on the CDR3 plus reference TRBV5-1 and TRBJ2-3, the full variable domain is KAGVTQTPRYLIKTRGQQVTLSCSPISGHRSVSWYQQTPGQGLQFLFEYFSETQRNKGNFPGRFSGRQFSNSRSEMNVSTLELGDSALYLCAIPDRFTDTQYFGPGTRLTVL.